A selection of T cell receptor beta chains follows, all from one sample in a study of CD8+CD57+ T cells in acquired aplastic anemia. MiXCR, applied by TCRdb to the reads, yields one record per CDR3 protein. Of some 150,000 distinct CDR3 sequences listed, roughly two thirds are singletons. The sequenced sample was sorted CD4+, CD8+, or CD8+CD57+ T cells (not recorded which) from PBMCs. The receptors come from a human donor with aplastic anemia. The conserved cysteine and the conserved F or W are not part of the CDR3 here.

v_call,j_call,cdr3_aa
TRBV6-2/TRBV6-3,TRBJ2-7,ATKPEQPSYEQY
TRBV19,TRBJ2-1,ASSKQGSSYNEQF
TRBV7-9,TRBJ1-1,ASSFGTKKGEAF
TRBV9,TRBJ2-3,ASSVVAGSDTQY
TRBV14,TRBJ2-7,ASSAHYEQY
TRBV7-9,TRBJ2-1,ASSLALAGGPYNEQF
TRBV7-9,TRBJ2-7,ASGPAGSPTLKGEQY
TRBV15,TRBJ1-1,ATSHSGGHTEAF
TRBV12-3/TRBV12-4,TRBJ2-2,ASSPQGITGELF
TRBV4-1,TRBJ1-6,ASSQEGRSGSPLH
TRBV7-6,TRBJ1-5,ASSLESGQRNQPQH
TRBV29-1,TRBJ2-3,SGTSYTDTQY
TRBV6-4,TRBJ2-2,ASSGLAGGTGELF
TRBV12-3/TRBV12-4,TRBJ1-2,ASSFGEGYGYT
TRBV4-1,TRBJ2-1,ASSLGLADNNEQF
TRBV5-1,TRBJ1-2,ASSLEGAQRYGYT
TRBV20-1,TRBJ1-1,SARDLPGGNTEAF
TRBV7-8,TRBJ1-5,ASSLREGYQPQH
TRBV7-9,TRBJ2-5,ASSLHGLAGETQY
TRBV29-1,TRBJ1-1,SVNYRGRSEAF
TRBV7-2,TRBJ2-7,ASSVKY
TRBV7-9,TRBJ2-1,ASSIAGGGDNEQF
TRBV13,TRBJ2-7,ASTARGYEQY
TRBV7-2,TRBJ1-4,ASSRAGWGEKLF
TRBV14,TRBJ2-3,ASSQDQSGPTDTQY
TRBV10-3,TRBJ2-5,AISESRGGQETQY
TRBV6-1,TRBJ2-7,ASSIYEQY